This T cell receptor beta chain was documented in a study of shared clonotypes between healthy human individuals. Study information: The donor pool was made up of a couple of women and three men aged 18 to 49. The study, taken as a whole, reports: The rarefaction results pointed to incomplete sorted-subset sequencing despite large depth. Naive CD4 clonotype sharing across a few donors was roughly 5%.

The deep-level immunoSEQ assay was used. TCRdb's table, derived via immunoSEQ multiplex PCR, lists solely in-frame clones and lacks some. The sample includes over 700,000 clones, 55% to 75% seen only once; the top ten take approximately 2%. A remark on this clone: Its antigen is currently unknown. In the same sample, other DNA sequences code for this CDR3.

V shed 2 bases and J shed 1 base, with 5 bases lying between them. CDR3 size: 13 residues. The germline CDR1 and CDR2 sequences are SGHAT and FQNNGV. The V and J genes are TRBV11-2 and TRBJ1-1, with D unresolved. Input material: memory CD4+ T cells sorted from blood. Noted subset: CD45RA-negative fraction. The clonotype comes from a woman in her 30s in good health. CDR3 sequence reads: CASSLSGNTEAFF. CDR3 coding DNA: TGTGCCAGCAGCTTATCTGGGAACACTGAAGCTTTCTTT.